The sequence of this T cell receptor beta chain was determined in a study of T cell responses to AZD1222 COVID-19 vaccine. In the case of this clone: Its specificity is not known.

The repertoire was sequenced with immunoSEQ multiplex PCR; TCRdb's copy has only in-frame clones and lacks some. The sample holds about 170,000 clones, roughly 92% seen once. Findings of the study overall: Among those given AZD1222, only 6 or 7 were seropositive at baseline. It should be noted that donors were predominantly white British and more often female, and clonal diversity was possibly underestimated.

This sequence originates from an adult in good health. The specimen comprised peripheral blood, sampled on day 0 of AZD1222 vaccination.

The CDR3 coding sequence is TGTGCCAGCAGTCCCGCCGACAGGGTATATGACCTTTTTACTGAAGCTTTCTTT. Translating it yields CASSPADRVYDLFTEAFF. V and J are TRBV6-2 or TRBV6-3 and TRBJ1-1; 7 bases align to TRBD1. The CDR3 extends over 18 amino acids. Trimming removed 5 bases from V and 5 bases from J; junction bases left unmatched: 20. CDR1 and CDR2 from the germline V gene are MNHEY and SVGEGT.